This T cell receptor beta chain was captured by sequencing in a study of blood T cell repertoires in COVID-19. Study background: COVID-19 samples collected from the United States, Italy and Spain covered acute and convalescent phases. Sample material is recorded as cDNA or gDNA derived from T cells, B-cell-depleted T cells, or PBMCs.

Original processing notes: Amplification of reference gene primers provided the estimated nucleated cell counts. Libraries were prepared by immunoSEQ multiplex PCR; TCRdb keeps only in-frame clonotypes and omits some of them. V and J calls and clone size follow that table, whereas D and trimming were derived from the DNA. The table has roughly 66,000 clones, approximately 90% seen once. This receptor was identified in a human donor in a cohort sampled during active COVID-19. Material: peripheral blood.

Here the CDR3 reads CASSLQQGSYEQYF. In nucleotides, the CDR3 is TGTGCCAGCAGCTTACAACAGGGCAGCTACGAGCAGTACTTC. This chain links TRBV11-2 with TRBJ2-7, with D maybe TRBD1 (6 bases). The CDR3 runs to 14 residues. Trimming took 2 bases from V and 3 from J, leaving 11 bases between them. Germline loops: CDR1 SGHAT, CDR2 FQNNGV. Looking up the rest from reference TRBV11-2 and TRBJ2-7 gives the full variable domain: EAGVAQSPRYKIIEKRQSVAFWCNPISGHATLYWYQQILGQGPKLLIQFQNNGVVDDSQLPKDRFSAERLKGVDSTLKIQPAKLEDSAVYLCASSLQQGSYEQYFGPGTRLTVT.